One and the same sample provided the 30 T cell receptor beta chains below, sequenced in a study of shared clonotypes between healthy human individuals (dated by TCRdb to 2020 to 2022). Libraries came from the immunoSEQ multiplex PCR assay. TCRdb re-hosts the immuneACCESS table, in-frame sequences only. Its copies lack some clones; in the studies checked, an unresolved V gene accounts for under half of them, and the cause for the rest is not known. For this sample there are 2,500,000 or so clones; just under 95% appear just once. 0.3% to 0.45% of the sample is taken by the ten largest. The sequencing input was naive CD4+ T cells from PBMCs. Interpreted using the paper, the cell subset or site label stands for: CD45RA+ positively selected. The receptors were gathered from a man aged 18 to 35 in good health. Some clones in this sample may be carry-over from other donors' samples.

V gene TRBV5-4 combines with J gene TRBJ2-7; D is undetermined. Trimming stripped 1 base from V and 4 bases from J, with 15 bases between. This CDR3 has 15 residues. The V gene's germline CDR1 is SGHNT and CDR2 YYREEE (reference sequence). In DNA, the CDR3 is TGTGCCAGCAGCTTGTGGCATGATGCTTCATACGAGCAGTACTTC. The encoded protein is CASSLWHDASYEQYF.

The chain is built from TRBV5-1 and TRBJ2-2; 12 bases map to TRBD2. This CDR3 contains 17 residues. Germline loops: CDR1 SGHRS, CDR2 YFSETQ. V gave up 4 bases and J gave up 3 bases; unmatched junction bases: 7. CDR3 protein: CASSPALAGGDTGELFF. Here the CDR3 DNA reads TGCGCCAGCAGCCCTGCCCTAGCGGGAGGGGACACCGGGGAGCTGTTTTTT.

This clone is a singleton in its sample. Other nucleotide sequences from this sample produce the same CDR3. The chain joins TRBV7-2 to TRBJ1-1; 7 bases map to TRBD1. Looked up from germline, CDR1 is SGHTA and CDR2 is FQGNSA. With V trimmed by 5 bases and J by 2 bases, 5 bases remained unmatched. The CDR3 is 14 amino acids. The CDR3 protein is CASSRGTVNTEAFF. DNA of the CDR3: TGTGCCAGCAGCCGCGGGACAGTTAACACTGAAGCTTTCTTT.

The J gene is TRBJ2-7, the V gene TRBV2, with 9 positions matching TRBD2. Germline assignment: CDR1 SNHLY and CDR2 FYNNEI. CDR3 size: 16 residues. V gave up 11 bases and J gave up 5 bases; unmatched junction bases: 19. CDR3: CADPGTLSGRWDEQYF. CDR3 DNA: TGTGCCGACCCGGGGACCCTTAGCGGGAGATGGGACGAGCAGTACTTC. The variable domain in full, completed from reference TRBV2 and TRBJ2-7, reads EPEVTQTPSHQVTQMGQEVILRCVPISNHLYFYWYRQILGQKVEFLVSFYNNEISEKSEIFDDQFSVERPDGSNFTLKIRSTKLEDSAMYFCADPGTLSGRWDEQYFGPGTRLTVT.

V is TRBV6-6 and J is TRBJ1-5; 7 bases align to TRBD1. Germline V gene data show CDR1 as MNHNY and CDR2 as SVGAGI (reference sequence). The CDR3 consists of 13 residues. Trimming removed 7 bases from V and 7 bases from J; junction bases left unmatched: 7. The CDR3 nucleotides read TGTGCCAGCATACAGGGGTCTGAACAGCCCCAGCATTTT. Residues: CASIQGSEQPQHF.

The J gene is TRBJ1-1, the V gene TRBV5-1; possibly TRBD1 for D (5 bases). Germline V gene sequence: CDR1 SGHRS, CDR2 YFSETQ. The CDR3 consists of 14 residues. Trimming shortened V by 7 bases and J by 2 bases, and 15 bases separated the two germline ends. This CDR3 is CASSPWDGNTEAFF. The CDR3 DNA sequence: TGCGCCAGCTCCCCGTGGGACGGAAACACTGAAGCTTTCTTT.

This chain uses TRBV5-1 with TRBJ1-1; no firm D call. The CDR3 length is 13 residues. V lost 3 bases and J 0 bases, leaving 6 bases between the germline ends. The germline CDR1 and CDR2 sequences are SGHRS and YFSETQ. CDR3 residues: CASSSTLNTEAFF. CDR3 in DNA: TGCGCCAGCAGCTCGACGCTGAACACTGAAGCTTTCTTT.

This clone was picked up a small number of times. The V gene is TRBV18, the J gene TRBJ1-1, with D uncertain. The CDR3 has 13 residues. Germline lookup yields CDR1 KGHSH and CDR2 LQKENI. V was clipped by 2 bases and J by 3 bases, with 7 bases between them. The CDR3 DNA reads TGTGCCAGCTCACCAATAGGACACACTGAAGCTTTCTTT. It is translated as CASSPIGHTEAFF.

The V call is TRBV5-1, the J call TRBJ2-5, with 8 nucleotides matching TRBD1. CDR3 size: 15 residues. CDR1 is SGHRS and CDR2 is YFSETQ in the germline V gene. V was pared by 4 bases and J by 3 bases, with 8 bases of the junction left unmatched. The CDR3 DNA is TGCGCCAGCAGCCCCTCCCCAGGGGGCAAAGAGACCCAGTACTTC. It translates to CASSPSPGGKETQYF.

The chain uses TRBV7-9 and TRBJ2-1; D perhaps matches TRBD1 (5 bases). From germline, CDR1 is SEHNR and CDR2 FQNEAQ (reference sequence). V was trimmed by 5 bases and J by 7 bases, leaving 9 bases between them. This CDR3 is 12 amino acids long. CDR3 sequence (DNA): TGTGCCAGCAGCGCCAGGGTGAATGAGCAGTTCTTC. This codes for CASSARVNEQFF. Together with reference TRBV7-9 and TRBJ2-1, the CDR3 gives the full variable domain: DTGVSQNPRHKITKRGQNVTFRCDPISEHNRLYWYRQTLGQGPEFLTYFQNEAQLEKSRLLSDRFSAERPKGSFSTLEIQRTEQGDSAMYLCASSARVNEQFFGPGTRLTVL.

The chain has TRBV11-2 and TRBJ2-5; D gene ambiguous. The J call may be in error: the DNA end matches TRBJ2-7 better. This CDR3 region has 13 residues. Per germline, CDR1 SGHAT and CDR2 FQNNGV. CDR3 loop: CASSSIEKNEQYF. The CDR3 region has the DNA TGTGCCAGCAGCTCTATCGAGAAAAACGAGCAGTACTTC.

The gene calls are TRBV2 and TRBJ2-5; D ambiguous. CDR3 length: 11 amino acids. Germline CDR1 reads SNHLY; CDR2 reads FYNNEI. V was clipped by 5 bases and J by 5 bases, with 6 bases between them. The CDR3 region is CASSTLETQYF. CDR3 nucleotides: TGTGCCAGCAGTACTCTGGAGACCCAGTACTTC.

The genes are TRBV18 and TRBJ2-7, with 10 bases identical to TRBD1. The CDR3 has 14 residues. V was clipped by 6 bases and J by 6 bases; unmatched bases: 8. Germline V gene data show CDR1 as KGHSH and CDR2 as LQKENI. The DNA for the CDR3 is TGTGCCAGCTCCGCCGGGACAGGGGCTATCGAGCAGTACTTC. It specifies CASSAGTGAIEQYF. Based on the CDR3 plus reference TRBV18 and TRBJ2-7, the full variable domain is NAGVMQNPRHLVRRRGQEARLRCSPMKGHSHVYWYRQLPEEGLKFMVYLQKENIIDESGMPKERFSAEFPKEGPSILRIQQVVRGDSAAYFCASSAGTGAIEQYFGPGTRLTVT.

The V gene is TRBV15, the J gene TRBJ2-1; tentative D call: TRBD2 (6 bases). The V gene's germline CDR1 is LNHNV and CDR2 YYDKDF (reference sequence). V lost 3 bases to trimming and J lost 4 bases, with 7 bases between them. CDR3 length equals 13 residues. DNA of the CDR3: TGTGCCACCAGCAGTGGGACTTACAATGAGCAGTTCTTC. Translating it yields CATSSGTYNEQFF.

The chain links TRBV28 to TRBJ1-2; D possibly corresponds to TRBD1 (5 bases). V lost 3 bases and J 3 bases, leaving 20 bases between the germline ends. The CDR3 length is 17 residues. CDR1 and CDR2 from the germline V gene are MDHEN and SYDVKM. CDR3: CASSFARDLNVDYGYTF. CDR3 nucleotide sequence: TGTGCCAGCAGTTTCGCTCGGGACTTAAATGTGGACTATGGCTACACCTTC.

The rearrangement links TRBV5-7 to TRBJ2-7; D not resolved. TRBV5-7 is placed among ORFs of uncertain function. CDR3 length: 18 amino acids. The V and J ends lost 3 bases and 0 bases respectively, with 22 bases between them. The CDR3 reads CASSSPGSKGSSSYEQYF. In nucleotides, the CDR3 is TGTGCCAGCAGCTCACCCGGCAGTAAAGGATCGAGCTCCTACGAGCAGTACTTC.

The rearrangement uses TRBV7-2 and TRBJ2-7; D might be TRBD1 (6 bases). This CDR3 spans 14 amino acids. V was trimmed by 5 bases and J by 0 bases, leaving 11 bases between them. Looked up from germline, CDR1 is SGHTA and CDR2 is FQGNSA. In nucleotides, the CDR3 is TGTGCCAGCAGCGCAGACAGGCTCTCCTACGAGCAGTACTTC. Its translation: CASSADRLSYEQYF.

The chain uses TRBV21-1 and TRBJ2-7; the table's D call of TRBD1 was not tested on the DNA. TRBV21-1 is a listed pseudogene. The CDR3 is 17 amino acids. The CDR3 DNA is TGTGCCAGCAGCAGGAGGGAATTACAGGGGGCGCGGAATTTGTGGTACTTC. It codes for CASSRRELQGARNLWYF.

The chain has TRBV18 and TRBJ2-2; D may match TRBD1 or TRBD2 (5 bases each). From germline, CDR1 is KGHSH and CDR2 LQKENI. This CDR3 is built from 16 residues. The germline V and J ends were trimmed by 3 bases and 5 bases, with 16 bases remaining between them. The CDR3 DNA sequence: TGTGCCAGCTCACCGGTTCCGGGGCAGGAGACCGGGGAGCTGTTTTTT. Its translation is CASSPVPGQETGELFF.

This clone was seen a single time. The same CDR3 can be traced to other DNA sequences in this sample. V is TRBV5-4 and J is TRBJ2-1; D is perhaps TRBD1 (5 bases). The CDR3 is 11 residues long. Germline CDR1 is SGHNT and CDR2 is YYREEE (reference sequence). The germline V and J ends were trimmed by 1 base and 9 bases, with 5 bases remaining between them. The CDR3 sequence: CASSLRGEQFF. The CDR3 bases are TGTGCCAGCAGCTTGAGGGGTGAGCAGTTCTTC.

This rearrangement joins TRBV25-1 to TRBJ1-5; weak D call: TRBD1 (5 bases). The CDR3 is made up of 14 amino acids. Germline-derived CDR1 and CDR2 are MGHDK and SYGVNS. Between the trimmed V and J ends, which lost 1 base and 6 bases, there was a span of 10 bases. The CDR3 sequence: CASSESARVQPQHF. CDR3 in DNA: TGTGCCAGCAGTGAATCGGCCAGGGTTCAGCCCCAGCATTTT.

This chain links TRBV28 with TRBJ1-2, with D hard to call. The CDR3 sequence is 13 residues long. V was shortened by 6 bases and J by 3 bases, with 11 bases between the two germline ends. Germline assignment: CDR1 MDHEN and CDR2 SYDVKM. CDR3 sequence: CASRVGGYYGYTF. DNA of the CDR3: TGTGCCAGCAGGGTCGGCGGATACTATGGCTACACCTTC.

This chain connects TRBV5-1 to TRBJ2-7; D is possibly TRBD1 or TRBD2 (5 bases each). Germline V CDR1 and CDR2: SGHRS, YFSETQ. Trimming stripped 0 bases from V and 6 bases from J, with 16 bases between. The CDR3 consists of 15 residues. The CDR3 DNA reads TGCGCCAGCAGCTTGGCTAGGGGCGCCGCGGGCGAGCAGTACTTC. Encoded protein: CASSLARGAAGEQYF.

The chain joins TRBV7-2 to TRBJ2-3; 13 nucleotides match TRBD2. Looked up from germline, CDR1 is SGHTA and CDR2 is FQGNSA. The trim removed 5 bases at V and 4 bases at J, leaving 6 bases unmatched. The length of the CDR3 is 16 residues. For the CDR3, the DNA is TGTGCCAGCAGCCTATGGACTAGCGGGAGTGCAGATACGCAGTATTTT. This gives the protein CASSLWTSGSADTQYF.

About this clone: Distinct nucleotide sequences in the sample also encode this CDR3. The chain combines TRBV29-1 with TRBJ2-3; D perhaps matches TRBD1 (6 bases). In germline, CDR1 is SQVTM, CDR2 ANQGSEA. The CDR3 loop spans 13 amino acids. V was cut by 5 bases and J by 1 base, with 10 bases left in between. CDR3 amino acids: CSVSRTGTDTQYF. As DNA, the CDR3 is TGCAGCGTTTCTAGGACAGGCACAGATACGCAGTATTTT.

The rearrangement uses TRBV5-1 and TRBJ2-7, with 9 bases lining up with TRBD1. The CDR3 is made up of 14 amino acids. Germline lookup yields CDR1 SGHRS and CDR2 YFSETQ. J gave up 3 bases and V 5 bases, and 6 bases lay outside the gene matches. The CDR3 DNA reads TGCGCCAGCAGGACCGGGACAGGGAACTACGAGCAGTACTTC. This encodes CASRTGTGNYEQYF.

The CDR3 DNA reads as TGTGCCAGCAGCTTTTTCGCGGGAGGTAGGGAAAAAAAGTATTTT. The encoded protein is CASSFFAGGREKKYF. The chain is built from TRBV7-2 and TRBJ2-3; 8 bases are shared with TRBD2. The ends lost 3 bases at V and 13 bases at J; junction bases unmatched: 15. Germline lookup yields CDR1 SGHTA and CDR2 FQGNSA. The CDR3 is 15 residues long.

The rearrangement links TRBV18 to TRBJ1-4; D gene ambiguous. Trimming left V 2 bases short and J 2 bases short, with 12 bases between. In germline, CDR1 is KGHSH, CDR2 LQKENI. The CDR3 sequence is 16 residues long. The CDR3 here is CASSPDGSGTNEKLFF. CDR3 nucleotides: TGTGCCAGCTCACCAGACGGATCAGGTACTAATGAAAAACTGTTTTTT.

V and J are TRBV5-1 and TRBJ1-2; possible D gene TRBD1, 5 bases. There are 14 residues in the CDR3. Germline V lookup: CDR1 SGHRS, CDR2 YFSETQ. V was pared by 2 bases and J by 3 bases, with 11 bases between. The CDR3, as DNA: TGCGCCAGCAGCTTCCAGGGAAAAGACTATGGCTACACCTTC. This encodes CASSFQGKDYGYTF.

This sequence joins TRBV28 and TRBJ1-4; possible D gene TRBD1, 6 bases. CDR3 length: 15 amino acids. Germline values: CDR1 MDHEN, CDR2 SYDVKM. With 5 bases removed from V and 12 bases from J, the gap between germline ends came to 22 bases. The CDR3 loop reads CASSPHRATSKELFF. The CDR3 nucleotides read TGTGCCAGCAGTCCCCACAGGGCCACGAGCAAAGAACTGTTTTTT.